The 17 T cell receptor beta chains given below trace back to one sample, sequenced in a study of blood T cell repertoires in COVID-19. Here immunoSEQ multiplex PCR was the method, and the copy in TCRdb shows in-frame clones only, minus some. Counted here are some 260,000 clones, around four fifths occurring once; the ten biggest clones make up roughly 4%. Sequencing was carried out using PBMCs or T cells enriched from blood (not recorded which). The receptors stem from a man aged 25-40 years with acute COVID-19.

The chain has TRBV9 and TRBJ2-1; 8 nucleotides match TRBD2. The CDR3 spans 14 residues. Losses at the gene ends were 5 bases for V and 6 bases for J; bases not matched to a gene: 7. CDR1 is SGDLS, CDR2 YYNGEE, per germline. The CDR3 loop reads CASREGLVSNEQFF. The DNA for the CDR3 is TGTGCCAGCAGGGAGGGACTAGTGAGCAATGAGCAGTTCTTC.

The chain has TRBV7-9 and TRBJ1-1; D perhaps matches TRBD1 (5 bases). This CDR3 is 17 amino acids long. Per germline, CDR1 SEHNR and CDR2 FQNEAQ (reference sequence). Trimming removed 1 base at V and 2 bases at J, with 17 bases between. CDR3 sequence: CASSLDGRGGRNTEAFF. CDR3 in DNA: TGTGCCAGCAGCTTAGATGGTAGGGGCGGTCGAAACACTGAAGCTTTCTTT.

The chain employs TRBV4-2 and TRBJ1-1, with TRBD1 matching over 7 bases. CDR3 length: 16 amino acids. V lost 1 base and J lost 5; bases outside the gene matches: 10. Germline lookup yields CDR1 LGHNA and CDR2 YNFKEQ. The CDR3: CASSQASTGAGTEAFF. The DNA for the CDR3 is TGTGCCAGCAGCCAAGCTTCCACAGGGGCCGGTACTGAAGCTTTCTTT.

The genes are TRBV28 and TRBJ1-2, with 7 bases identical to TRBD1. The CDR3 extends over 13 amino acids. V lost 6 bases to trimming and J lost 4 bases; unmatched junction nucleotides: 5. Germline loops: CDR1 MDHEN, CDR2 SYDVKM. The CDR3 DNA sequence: TGTGCCAGCAGCCAAGGGACAGTCTATGGCTACACCTTC. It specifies CASSQGTVYGYTF.

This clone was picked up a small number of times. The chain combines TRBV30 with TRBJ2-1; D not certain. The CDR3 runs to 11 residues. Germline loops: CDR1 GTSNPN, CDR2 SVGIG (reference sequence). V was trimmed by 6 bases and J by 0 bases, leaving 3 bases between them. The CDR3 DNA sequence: TGTGCCTGTCACTCCTACAATGAGCAGTTCTTC. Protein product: CACHSYNEQFF.

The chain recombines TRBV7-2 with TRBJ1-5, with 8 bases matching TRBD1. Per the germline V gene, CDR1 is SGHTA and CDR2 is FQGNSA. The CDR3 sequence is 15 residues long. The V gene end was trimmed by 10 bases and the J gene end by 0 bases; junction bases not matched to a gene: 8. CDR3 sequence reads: CATGQGSISNQPQHF. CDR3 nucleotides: TGTGCCACCGGACAGGGCTCTATTAGCAATCAGCCCCAGCATTTT. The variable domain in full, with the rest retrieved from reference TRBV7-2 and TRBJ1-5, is GAGVSQSPSNKVTEKGKDVELRCDPISGHTALYWYRQSLGQGLEFLIYFQGNSAPDKSGLPSDRFSAERTGGSVSTLTIQRTQQEDSAVYLCATGQGSISNQPQHFGDGTRLSIL.

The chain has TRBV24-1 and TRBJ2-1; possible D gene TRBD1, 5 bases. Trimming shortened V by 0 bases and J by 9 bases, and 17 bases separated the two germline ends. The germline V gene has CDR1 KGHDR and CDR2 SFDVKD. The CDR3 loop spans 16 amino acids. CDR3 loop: CATSDLRQGKLGEQFF. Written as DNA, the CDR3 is TGTGCCACCAGTGATTTGCGTCAGGGCAAGCTGGGTGAGCAGTTCTTC.

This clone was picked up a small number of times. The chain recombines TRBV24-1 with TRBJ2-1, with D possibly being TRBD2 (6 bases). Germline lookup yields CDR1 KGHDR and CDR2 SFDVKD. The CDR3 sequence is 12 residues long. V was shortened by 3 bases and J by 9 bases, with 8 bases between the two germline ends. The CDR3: CATSDGGTEQFF. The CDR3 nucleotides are TGTGCCACCAGTGATGGGGGGACTGAGCAGTTCTTC.

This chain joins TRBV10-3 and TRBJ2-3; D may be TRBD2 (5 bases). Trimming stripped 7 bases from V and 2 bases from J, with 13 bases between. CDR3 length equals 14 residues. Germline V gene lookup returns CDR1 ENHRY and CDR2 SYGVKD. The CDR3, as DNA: TGTGCCATCACTCCGGACTCATTCACAGATACGCAGTATTTT. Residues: CAITPDSFTDTQYF.

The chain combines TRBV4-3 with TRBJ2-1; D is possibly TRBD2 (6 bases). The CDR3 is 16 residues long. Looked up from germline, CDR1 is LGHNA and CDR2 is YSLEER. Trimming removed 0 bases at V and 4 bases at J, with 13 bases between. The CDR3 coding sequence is TGCGCCAGCAGCCAAGATCTATCTAGCGAGTACAATGAGCAGTTCTTC. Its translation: CASSQDLSSEYNEQFF.

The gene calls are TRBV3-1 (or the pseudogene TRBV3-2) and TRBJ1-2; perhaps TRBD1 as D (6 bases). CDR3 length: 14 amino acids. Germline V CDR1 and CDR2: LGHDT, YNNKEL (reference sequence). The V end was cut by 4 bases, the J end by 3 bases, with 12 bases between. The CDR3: CASSPEGGDYGYTF. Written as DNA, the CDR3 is TGTGCCAGCAGCCCCGAAGGGGGTGACTATGGCTACACCTTC.

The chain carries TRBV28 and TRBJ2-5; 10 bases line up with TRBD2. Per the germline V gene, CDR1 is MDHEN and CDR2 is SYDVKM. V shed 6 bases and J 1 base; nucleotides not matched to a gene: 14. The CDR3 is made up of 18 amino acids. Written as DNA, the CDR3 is TGTGCCAGCAGCCTGTTTAGCGGGGGGTACTACCGCCAAGAGACCCAGTACTTC. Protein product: CASSLFSGGYYRQETQYF.

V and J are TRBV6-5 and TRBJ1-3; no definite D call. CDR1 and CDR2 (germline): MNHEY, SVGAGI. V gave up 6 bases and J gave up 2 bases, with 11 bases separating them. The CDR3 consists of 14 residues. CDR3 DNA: TGTGCCAGCAGGAGATTACCGACTGGAAACACCATATATTTT. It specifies CASRRLPTGNTIYF.

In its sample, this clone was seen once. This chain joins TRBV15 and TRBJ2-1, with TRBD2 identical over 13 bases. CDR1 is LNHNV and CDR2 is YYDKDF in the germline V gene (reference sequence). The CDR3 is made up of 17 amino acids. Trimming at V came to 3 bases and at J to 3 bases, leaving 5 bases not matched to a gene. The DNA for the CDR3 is TGTGCCACCAGCAGTGCGACTAGCGGGAGGATCTACAATGAGCAGTTCTTC. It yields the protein CATSSATSGRIYNEQFF.

Written as DNA, the CDR3 is TGTGCCAGCAGGGTAGGAGTTGCCTACAATGAGCAGTTCTTC. Its protein is CASRVGVAYNEQFF. The chain recombines TRBV7-2 with TRBJ2-1; D call uncertain. V was cut by 6 bases and J by 2 bases, with 11 bases left in between. The CDR3 extends over 14 amino acids. Looked up from germline, CDR1 is SGHTA and CDR2 is FQGNSA.

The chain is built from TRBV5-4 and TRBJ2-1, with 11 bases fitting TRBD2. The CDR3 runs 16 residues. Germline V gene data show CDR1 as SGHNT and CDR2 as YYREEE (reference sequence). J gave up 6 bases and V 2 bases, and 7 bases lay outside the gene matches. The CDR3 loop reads CASSFGIAGGPNEQFF. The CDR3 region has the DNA TGTGCCAGCAGCTTCGGTATAGCGGGAGGGCCCAATGAGCAGTTCTTC.

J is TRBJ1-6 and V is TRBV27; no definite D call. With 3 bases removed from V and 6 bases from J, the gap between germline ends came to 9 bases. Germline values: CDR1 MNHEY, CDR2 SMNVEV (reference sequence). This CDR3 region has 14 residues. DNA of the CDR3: TGTGCCAGCAGTTTGCGGGAAGGTAATTCACCCCTCCACTTT. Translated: CASSLREGNSPLHF.